This T cell receptor beta chain was documented in a study of control samples from healthy donors and cancer patients. Generated by immunoSEQ multiplex PCR, the TCRdb table keeps only in-frame clones and is missing some. This repertoire shows roughly 100,000 clones, approximately 92% found once; its top ten account for approximately 3%. Germline loops: CDR1 LNHDA, CDR2 SQIVND (reference sequence). This CDR3 is built from 17 residues. With 4 bases removed from V and 5 bases from J, the gap between germline ends came to 23 bases. The sequencing input was blood. This receptor was taken from a human donor in good health. The donor label of this sample is uncertain. The rearrangement links TRBV19 to TRBJ1-2, with D possibly matching TRBD1 (5 bases). The CDR3 region is CASSTSGTSSRWYGYTF. In nucleotides, the CDR3 is TGTGCCAGTAGTACCTCCGGGACGTCCAGCCGATGGTATGGCTACACCTTC.